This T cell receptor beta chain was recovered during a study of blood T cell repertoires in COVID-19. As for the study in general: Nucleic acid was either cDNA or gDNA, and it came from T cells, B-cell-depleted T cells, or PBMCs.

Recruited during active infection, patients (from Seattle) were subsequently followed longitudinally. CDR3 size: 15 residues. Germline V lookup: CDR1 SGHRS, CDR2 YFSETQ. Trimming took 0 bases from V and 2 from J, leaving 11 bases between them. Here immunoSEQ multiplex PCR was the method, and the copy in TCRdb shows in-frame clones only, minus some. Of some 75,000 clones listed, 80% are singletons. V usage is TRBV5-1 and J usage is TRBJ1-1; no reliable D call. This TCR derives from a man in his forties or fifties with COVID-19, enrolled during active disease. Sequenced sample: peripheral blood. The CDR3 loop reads CASSLEEAGNTEAFF. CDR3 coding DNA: TGCGCCAGCAGCTTGGAGGAGGCGGGAAACACTGAAGCTTTCTTT.